The 22 T cell receptor beta chains in this list originate from one sample, sequenced in a study of cytomegalovirus exposure and HLA in healthy donors. The PCR had 60 Vbeta and 13 Jbeta primers. The data were produced by immunoSEQ multiplex PCR, yet TCRdb's version contains in-frame clones alone and is incomplete. The table lists 99,000 or so clones, roughly 79% of them singletons. Sequenced input: PBMCs. Receptor source: a male donor in good health and CMV-seronegative.

A few counts support this clone. The chain has TRBV4-1 and TRBJ1-5, with D possibly matching TRBD1 (5 bases). The CDR3 is 16 amino acids. Between the trimmed V and J ends, which lost 3 bases and 4 bases, there was a span of 16 bases. Germline V CDR1 and CDR2: MGHRA, YSYEKL. The CDR3 sequence is CASSQEGPTDNQPQHF. The CDR3 nucleotides are TGCGCCAGCAGCCAGGAAGGACCGACAGATAATCAGCCCCAGCATTTT.

Comment on this clone: This specimen includes other DNA sequences encoding the same CDR3. V gene TRBV9 combines with J gene TRBJ2-2; D unclear. This CDR3 is 12 amino acids long. CDR1 SGDLS and CDR2 YYNGEE come from the germline V gene. The ends were cut back, 7 bases at V and 2 bases at J, with 6 bases in the middle. The CDR3 coding sequence is TGTGCCAGCGGGCGTAACACCGGGGAGCTGTTTTTT. Its protein product is CASGRNTGELFF.

V is TRBV7-8 and J is TRBJ2-1; D might be TRBD2 (6 bases). V was pared by 4 bases and J by 13 bases, with 20 bases between. CDR1 and CDR2 (germline): SGHVS, FQNEAQ. This CDR3 region has 14 residues. This chain's CDR3 is CASSWPLARETQFF. Here the CDR3 DNA reads TGTGCCAGCAGCTGGCCCCTAGCCCGGGAGACCCAGTTCTTC.

The chain recombines TRBV9 with TRBJ2-2, with a possible D match to TRBD2 (6 bases). Per germline, CDR1 SGDLS and CDR2 YYNGEE. CDR3 length equals 17 residues. V lost 3 bases and J 0 bases, leaving 15 bases between the germline ends. The CDR3 loop is CASSASRGGTNTGELFF. CDR3 in DNA: TGTGCCAGCAGCGCGAGCCGCGGCGGGACGAACACCGGGGAGCTGTTTTTT.

This rearrangement joins TRBV28 to TRBJ1-5; D gene unclear. CDR1 and CDR2 from the germline V gene are MDHEN and SYDVKM. The CDR3 is 12 amino acids. Deletions cut 8 bases from V and 5 bases from J, with 10 bases between. The DNA of the CDR3 is TGTGCCAGCGGTGTTATAGATCAGCCCCAGCATTTT. As protein: CASGVIDQPQHF. Looking up the rest from reference TRBV28 and TRBJ1-5 gives the full variable domain: DVKVTQSSRYLVKRTGEKVFLECVQDMDHENMFWYRQDPGLGLRLIYFSYDVKMKEKGDIPEGYSVSREKKERFSLILESASTNQTSMYLCASGVIDQPQHFGDGTRLSIL.

This clone was counted once. CDR3 nucleotides: TGTGCCAGCAGCCCGGGACTGCAGACCTACGAGCAGTACTTC. This codes for CASSPGLQTYEQYF. The chain combines TRBV5-4 with TRBJ2-7, with D perhaps matching TRBD2 (6 bases). V was shortened by 4 bases and J by 2 bases, with 13 bases between the two germline ends. The CDR3 length is 14 residues. Germline CDR1 reads SGHNT; CDR2 reads YYREEE (reference sequence).

This clone turned up a few times. The chain uses TRBV5-1 and TRBJ2-5, with 8 nucleotides matching TRBD1. Looked up from germline, CDR1 is SGHRS and CDR2 is YFSETQ. The CDR3 length is 15 residues. The V segment lost 4 bases and the J segment 1 base; nucleotides outside the gene matches: 6. In DNA, the CDR3 is TGCGCCAGCAGCCCTCTAGGACAGGGCCAAGAGACCCAGTACTTC. It is translated as CASSPLGQGQETQYF.

V is TRBV5-6 and J is TRBJ2-1; D is unclear. Germline CDR1 SGHDT, CDR2 YYEEEE. Trimming took off 0 bases at V and 2 bases at J, with 12 bases between the two ends. The CDR3 consists of 16 residues. CDR3 sequence reads: CASSLAARSTYNEQFF. The CDR3 region has the DNA TGTGCCAGCAGCTTGGCCGCGCGGAGCACCTACAATGAGCAGTTCTTC.

The CDR3 nucleotides are TGTGCCAGTAGCCCGACAGGGATGAACACTGAAGCTTTCTTT. The encoded protein is CASSPTGMNTEAFF. The chain is built from TRBV19 and TRBJ1-1; 7 bases line up with TRBD1. CDR3 length: 14 residues. The J segment lost 0 bases and the V segment lost 6 bases, leaving 4 bases of the junction unmatched. Germline V gives CDR1 LNHDA, CDR2 SQIVND (reference sequence).

This clone was observed a few times. V and J are TRBV5-1 and TRBJ2-1; TRBD1 is a possible D gene (6 bases). Germline V gives CDR1 SGHRS, CDR2 YFSETQ. V was trimmed by 4 bases and J by 9 bases, leaving 17 bases between them. This CDR3 spans 14 amino acids. CDR3 region: CASSMGTSRGEQFF. In DNA form, the CDR3 reads TGCGCCAGCAGCATGGGTACGAGCAGGGGTGAGCAGTTCTTC.

The chain recombines TRBV5-1 with TRBJ2-3, with TRBD2 matching over 8 bases. The CDR3 sequence is 16 residues long. Trimming removed 0 bases from V and 2 bases from J; junction bases left unmatched: 5. In germline, CDR1 is SGHRS, CDR2 YFSETQ. The CDR3 DNA sequence: TGCGCCAGCAGCTTGGGTATTAGCGGGATCACAGATACGCAGTATTTT. Protein: CASSLGISGITDTQYF.

The chain is built from TRBV2 and TRBJ2-7, with D hard to call. The CDR3 has 14 amino acids. V dropped 5 bases and J dropped 0 bases, with 11 bases sitting between them. The germline gives CDR1 SNHLY, CDR2 FYNNEI. The CDR3 nucleotides read TGTGCCAGCAGTCGACTCCTTAGCTCCTACGAGCAGTACTTC. Its protein product is CASSRLLSSYEQYF.

The chain has TRBV30 and TRBJ2-7, with D possibly matching TRBD2 (5 bases). Trimming stripped 5 bases from V and 4 bases from J, with 24 bases between. Looked up from germline, CDR1 is GTSNPN and CDR2 is SVGIG (reference sequence). This CDR3 contains 16 residues. The DNA for the CDR3 is TGTGCCTGGGACGTAGGCTCCTTGGGAGCCCTTTACGAGCAGTACTTC. Residues: CAWDVGSLGALYEQYF.

This rearrangement joins TRBV27 to TRBJ1-1; possible D gene TRBD1, 6 bases. The CDR3 loop spans 14 amino acids. The V gene's germline CDR1 is MNHEY and CDR2 SMNVEV (reference sequence). V lost 6 bases, J lost 3 bases, and 14 bases lay in between. The CDR3 loop reads CASRGQPYYTEAFF. CDR3 bases: TGTGCCAGCAGAGGACAGCCCTATTACACTGAAGCTTTCTTT.

CDR3 in DNA: TGTGCCAGTAGTATAACGGCGGGAGCAGTCAATGAGCAGTTCTTC. It translates to CASSITAGAVNEQFF. The chain has TRBV19 and TRBJ2-1; 7 bases are a match to TRBD2. The CDR3 loop spans 15 amino acids. Germline-derived CDR1 and CDR2 are LNHDA and SQIVND (reference sequence). V shed 2 bases, J shed 6 bases, and the junction held 7 bases outside the gene matches.

CDR3 DNA sequence: TGTGCCAGCAGTTGGCTAGCAGGCTCGGTCCGATCCTATAATTCACCCCTCCACTTT. Its translation is CASSWLAGSVRSYNSPLHF. V gene TRBV28 combines with J gene TRBJ1-6; D gene uncertain. The V end was cut by 4 bases, the J end by 1 base, with 20 bases between. The CDR3 spans 19 residues. Germline CDR1 reads MDHEN; CDR2 reads SYDVKM.

The chain couples TRBV28 to TRBJ2-2; no reliable D call. Germline values: CDR1 MDHEN, CDR2 SYDVKM. The CDR3 spans 13 residues. V lost 6 bases to trimming and J lost 5 bases, with 10 bases between them. The DNA of the CDR3 is TGTGCCAGCAGATATCTAAAGACCGGGGAGCTGTTTTTT. Amino acid sequence: CASRYLKTGELFF.

The count of this clone is one. The rearrangement uses TRBV28 and TRBJ1-6; 8 bases are shared with TRBD1. The CDR3 runs 14 residues. Per germline, CDR1 MDHEN and CDR2 SYDVKM. The J segment lost 10 bases and the V segment lost 3 bases, leaving 5 bases of the junction unmatched. The CDR3, as DNA: TGTGCCAGCAGTTTGGGGACAGGAGGCTCACCCCTCCACTTT. Its protein is CASSLGTGGSPLHF.

This clone was counted a few times. V is TRBV2 and J is TRBJ2-7; D gene uncertain. Per germline, CDR1 SNHLY and CDR2 FYNNEI. The CDR3 runs to 13 residues. The germline V and J ends were trimmed by 6 bases and 0 bases, with 9 bases remaining between them. The CDR3 is CASRLQSSYEQYF. DNA of the CDR3: TGTGCCAGCAGACTCCAAAGCTCCTACGAGCAGTACTTC.

This clone was counted only a few times. The chain combines TRBV19 with TRBJ2-7, with 7 bases matching TRBD2. The CDR3 loop spans 13 amino acids. The germline V gene has CDR1 LNHDA and CDR2 SQIVND (reference sequence). Unmatched junction bases numbered 5, after V lost 4 bases and J lost 5 bases. The CDR3 DNA reads as TGTGCCAGTAGTACGGGGGGTATCGACGAGCAGTACTTC. Amino acid sequence: CASSTGGIDEQYF. The full variable domain, with the rest looked up from reference TRBV19 and TRBJ2-7, is DGGITQSPKYLFRKEGQNVTLSCEQNLNHDAMYWYRQDPGQGLRLIYYSQIVNDFQKGDIAEGYSVSREKKESFPLTVTSAQKNPTAFYLCASSTGGIDEQYFGPGTRLTVT.

The chain uses TRBV20-1 and TRBJ2-7, with 7 bases fitting TRBD1. The ends lost 6 bases at V and 5 bases at J; junction bases unmatched: 4. Germline V CDR1 and CDR2: DFQATT, SNEGSKA (reference sequence). The CDR3 sequence is 11 residues long. The CDR3 protein is CSAQQGNEQYF. In DNA form, the CDR3 reads TGCAGTGCCCAACAGGGGAACGAGCAGTACTTC.

The rearrangement joins TRBV14 to TRBJ2-1, with a tentative D call TRBD2 (5 bases). This CDR3 is built from 15 residues. Germline assignment: CDR1 SGHDN and CDR2 FVKESK. V was shortened by 2 bases and J by 2 bases, with 10 bases between the two germline ends. In nucleotides, the CDR3 is TGTGCCAGCAGCCAATTCGCGGGCGCCTACAATGAGCAGTTCTTC. Residues: CASSQFAGAYNEQFF.